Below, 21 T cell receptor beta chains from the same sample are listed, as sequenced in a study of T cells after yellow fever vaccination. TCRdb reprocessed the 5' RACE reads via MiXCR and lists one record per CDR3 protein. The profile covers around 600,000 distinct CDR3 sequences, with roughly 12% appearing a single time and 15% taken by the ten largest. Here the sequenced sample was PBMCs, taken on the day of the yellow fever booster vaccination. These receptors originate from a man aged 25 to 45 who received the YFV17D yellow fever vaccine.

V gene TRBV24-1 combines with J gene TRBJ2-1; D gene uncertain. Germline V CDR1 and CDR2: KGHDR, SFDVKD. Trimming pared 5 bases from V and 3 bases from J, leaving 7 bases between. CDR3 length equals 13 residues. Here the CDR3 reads CATSVGRYNEQFF. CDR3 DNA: TGTGCCACCAGTGTTGGACGCTACAATGAGCAGTTCTTC.

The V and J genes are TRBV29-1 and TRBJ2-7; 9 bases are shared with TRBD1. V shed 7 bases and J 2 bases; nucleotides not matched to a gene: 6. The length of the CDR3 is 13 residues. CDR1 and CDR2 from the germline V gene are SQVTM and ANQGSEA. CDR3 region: CSGAQGAAYEQYF. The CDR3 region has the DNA TGCAGCGGCGCACAGGGGGCCGCCTACGAGCAGTACTTC.

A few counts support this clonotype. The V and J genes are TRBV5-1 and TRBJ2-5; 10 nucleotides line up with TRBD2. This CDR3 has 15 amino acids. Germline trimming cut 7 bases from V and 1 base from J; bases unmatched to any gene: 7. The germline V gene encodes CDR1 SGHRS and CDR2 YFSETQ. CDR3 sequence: CASARSSGSQETQYF. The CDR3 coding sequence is TGCGCCAGCGCCCGGTCTAGCGGGAGCCAAGAGACCCAGTACTTC.

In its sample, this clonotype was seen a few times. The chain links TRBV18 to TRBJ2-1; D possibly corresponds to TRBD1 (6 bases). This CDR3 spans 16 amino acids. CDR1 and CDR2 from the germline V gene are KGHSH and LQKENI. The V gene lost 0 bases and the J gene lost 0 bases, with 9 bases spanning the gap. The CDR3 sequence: CASSPPGRGSYNEQFF. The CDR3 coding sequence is TGTGCCAGCTCACCACCGGGCAGGGGCTCCTACAATGAGCAGTTCTTC.

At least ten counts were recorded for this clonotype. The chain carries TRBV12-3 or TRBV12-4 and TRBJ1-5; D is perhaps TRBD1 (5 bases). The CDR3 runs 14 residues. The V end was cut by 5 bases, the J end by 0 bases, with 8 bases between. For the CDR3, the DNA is TGTGCCAGCAGTCTAGGGGCTAGCAATCAGCCCCAGCATTTT. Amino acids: CASSLGASNQPQHF.

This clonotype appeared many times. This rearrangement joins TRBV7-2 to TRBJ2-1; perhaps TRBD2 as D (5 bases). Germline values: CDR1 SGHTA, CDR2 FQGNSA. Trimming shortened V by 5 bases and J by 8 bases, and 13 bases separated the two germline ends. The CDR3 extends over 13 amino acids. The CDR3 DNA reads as TGTGCCAGCAGCCCTCGGTGGGGAGATGAGCAGTTCTTC. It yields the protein CASSPRWGDEQFF.

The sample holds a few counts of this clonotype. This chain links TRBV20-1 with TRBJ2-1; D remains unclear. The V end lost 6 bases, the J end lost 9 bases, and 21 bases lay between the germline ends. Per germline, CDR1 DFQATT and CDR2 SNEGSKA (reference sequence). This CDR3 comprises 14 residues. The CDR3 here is CSAQHKIERSEQFF. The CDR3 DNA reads TGCAGTGCACAACACAAGATAGAGAGAAGTGAGCAGTTCTTC.

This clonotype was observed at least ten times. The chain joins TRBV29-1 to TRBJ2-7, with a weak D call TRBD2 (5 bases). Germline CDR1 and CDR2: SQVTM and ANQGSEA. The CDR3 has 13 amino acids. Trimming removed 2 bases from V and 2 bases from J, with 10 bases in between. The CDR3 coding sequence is TGCAGCGTTGAAAAGGGAGCAACCTACGAGCAGTACTTC. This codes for CSVEKGATYEQYF.

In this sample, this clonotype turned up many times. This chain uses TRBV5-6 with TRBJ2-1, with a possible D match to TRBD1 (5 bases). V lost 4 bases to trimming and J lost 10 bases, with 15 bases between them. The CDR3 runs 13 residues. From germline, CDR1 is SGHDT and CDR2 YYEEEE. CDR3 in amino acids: CASSAAGLGEQFF. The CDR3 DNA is TGTGCCAGCAGCGCAGCAGGGTTAGGCGAGCAGTTCTTC.

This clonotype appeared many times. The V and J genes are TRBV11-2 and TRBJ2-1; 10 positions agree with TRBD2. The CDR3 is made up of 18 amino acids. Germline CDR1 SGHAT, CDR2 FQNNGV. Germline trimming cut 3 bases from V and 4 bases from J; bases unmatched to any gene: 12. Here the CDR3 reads CASSFLGRLAGGYNEQFF. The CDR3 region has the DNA TGTGCCAGCAGCTTTTTAGGGCGTTTAGCGGGAGGATACAATGAGCAGTTCTTC. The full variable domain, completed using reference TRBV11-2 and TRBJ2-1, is EAGVAQSPRYKIIEKRQSVAFWCNPISGHATLYWYQQILGQGPKLLIQFQNNGVVDDSQLPKDRFSAERLKGVDSTLKIQPAKLEDSAVYLCASSFLGRLAGGYNEQFFGPGTRLTVL.

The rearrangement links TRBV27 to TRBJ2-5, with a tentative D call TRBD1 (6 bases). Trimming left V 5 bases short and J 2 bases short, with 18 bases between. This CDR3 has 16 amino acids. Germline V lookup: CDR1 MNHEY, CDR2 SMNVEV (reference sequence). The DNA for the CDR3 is TGTGCCAGCAGTCCGCTCGGTACAGGGCTTCAAGAGACCCAGTACTTC. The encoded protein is CASSPLGTGLQETQYF.

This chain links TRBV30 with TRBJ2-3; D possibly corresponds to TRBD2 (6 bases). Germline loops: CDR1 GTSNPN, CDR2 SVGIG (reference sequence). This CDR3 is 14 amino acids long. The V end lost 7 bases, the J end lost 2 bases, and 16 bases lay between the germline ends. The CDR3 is CASDHGLNTDTQYF. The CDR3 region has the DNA TGTGCCTCCGACCATGGACTAAACACAGATACGCAGTATTTT.

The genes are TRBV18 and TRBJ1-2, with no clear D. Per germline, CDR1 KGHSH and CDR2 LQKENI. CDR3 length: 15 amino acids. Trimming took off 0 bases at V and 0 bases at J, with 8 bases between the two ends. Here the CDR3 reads CASSPPRESNYGYTF. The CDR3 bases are TGTGCCAGCTCACCACCTCGGGAATCTAACTATGGCTACACCTTC. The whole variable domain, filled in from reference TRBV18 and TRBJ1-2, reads NAGVMQNPRHLVRRRGQEARLRCSPMKGHSHVYWYRQLPEEGLKFMVYLQKENIIDESGMPKERFSAEFPKEGPSILRIQQVVRGDSAAYFCASSPPRESNYGYTFGSGTRLTVV.

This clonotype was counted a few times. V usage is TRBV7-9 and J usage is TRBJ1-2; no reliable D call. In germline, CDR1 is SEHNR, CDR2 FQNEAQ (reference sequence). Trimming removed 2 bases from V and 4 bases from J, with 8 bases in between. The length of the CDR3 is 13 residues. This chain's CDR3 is CASSLPVSYGYTF. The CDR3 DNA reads TGTGCCAGCAGCTTACCGGTCAGCTATGGCTACACCTTC.

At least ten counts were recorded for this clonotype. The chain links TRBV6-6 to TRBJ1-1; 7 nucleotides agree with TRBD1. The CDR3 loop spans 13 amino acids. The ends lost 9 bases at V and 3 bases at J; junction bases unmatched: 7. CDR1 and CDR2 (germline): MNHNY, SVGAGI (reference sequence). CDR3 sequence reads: CASKDRDYTEAFF. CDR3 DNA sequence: TGTGCCAGTAAAGACAGGGACTACACTGAAGCTTTCTTT.

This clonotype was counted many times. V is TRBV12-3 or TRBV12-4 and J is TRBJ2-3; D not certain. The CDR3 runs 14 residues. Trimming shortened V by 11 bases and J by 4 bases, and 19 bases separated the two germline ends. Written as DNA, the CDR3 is TGTGCCTCCAGGACGGGCCCAGAGGCAGATACGCAGTATTTT. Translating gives CASRTGPEADTQYF.

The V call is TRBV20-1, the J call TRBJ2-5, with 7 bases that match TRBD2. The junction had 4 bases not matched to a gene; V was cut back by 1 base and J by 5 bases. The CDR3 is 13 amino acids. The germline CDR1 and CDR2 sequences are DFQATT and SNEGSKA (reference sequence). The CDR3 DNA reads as TGCAGTGCTAGAGGCGGGAGCGACGAGACCCAGTACTTC. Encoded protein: CSARGGSDETQYF.

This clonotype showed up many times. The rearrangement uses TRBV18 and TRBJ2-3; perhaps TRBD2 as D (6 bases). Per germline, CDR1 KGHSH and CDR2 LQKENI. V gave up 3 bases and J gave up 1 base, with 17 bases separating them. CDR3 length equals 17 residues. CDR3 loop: CASSPSTGDVGTDTQYF. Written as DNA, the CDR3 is TGTGCCAGCTCACCTTCGACGGGAGATGTCGGCACAGATACGCAGTATTTT. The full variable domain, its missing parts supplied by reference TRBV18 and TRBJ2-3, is NAGVMQNPRHLVRRRGQEARLRCSPMKGHSHVYWYRQLPEEGLKFMVYLQKENIIDESGMPKERFSAEFPKEGPSILRIQQVVRGDSAAYFCASSPSTGDVGTDTQYFGPGTRLTVL.

CDR3 in amino acids: CSVESGRGNEQFF. Written as DNA, the CDR3 is TGCAGCGTTGAAAGCGGGAGAGGGAATGAGCAGTTCTTC. The genes are TRBV29-1 and TRBJ2-1, with 8 bases identical to TRBD2. The trim removed 2 bases at V and 7 bases at J, leaving 4 bases unmatched. This CDR3 is 13 amino acids long. The V gene's germline CDR1 is SQVTM and CDR2 ANQGSEA.

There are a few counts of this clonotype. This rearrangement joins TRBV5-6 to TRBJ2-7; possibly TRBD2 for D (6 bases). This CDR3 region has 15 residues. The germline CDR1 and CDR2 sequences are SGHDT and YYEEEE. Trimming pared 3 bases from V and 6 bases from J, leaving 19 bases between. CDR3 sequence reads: CASSWGPSELSEQYF. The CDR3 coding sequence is TGTGCCAGCAGCTGGGGCCCTAGCGAATTAAGCGAGCAGTACTTC.

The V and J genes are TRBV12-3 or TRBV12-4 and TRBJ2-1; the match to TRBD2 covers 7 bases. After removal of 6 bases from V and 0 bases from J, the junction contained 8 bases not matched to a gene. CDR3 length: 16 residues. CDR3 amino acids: CASRSTSASSYNEQFF. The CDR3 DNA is TGTGCCAGCAGAAGCACTAGCGCGAGCTCCTACAATGAGCAGTTCTTC.